This TCR beta chain was sequenced during a study of blood T cells in healthy people across ages. General study results and limits: Strong correlation existed between TCR beta diversity and naive T cell percentage. Age advanced and TCR beta diversity per million T cells fell, roughly linearly. The lack of PBMC sorting stopped any conclusive naive versus antigen-experienced comparison.

For the second PCR, which ran for 7 to 11 cycles, a sample-barcoded 5' primer and a J-beta primer mix were used. TCRdb redid the calling of the 5' RACE reads with MiXCR, one entry per CDR3 protein. The sample lists over 950,000 distinct CDR3 sequences; under 40% were seen once. The CDR3 is 15 residues long. With V trimmed by 2 bases and J by 7 bases, 3 bases remained unmatched. The germline gives CDR1 ENHRY, CDR2 SYGVKD. Points on this clonotype: No antigen is known for it.

The V and J genes are TRBV10-3 and TRBJ1-6, with 9 nucleotides matching TRBD1. Sequenced sample: blood. The source is a man younger than 30 in good health. The CDR3 nucleotides are TGTGCCATCAGTGAGGGGACAGGGTGGAATTCACCCCTCCACTTT. Translated: CAISEGTGWNSPLHF.